The sequence of this T cell receptor beta chain was determined in a study of identical twins. Of note for this clonotype: The antigen remains undetermined.

Overall study results and limits: Sharing of beta out-of-frame sequences by twins showed a weaker excess.

Healthy Caucasian donors formed the entire cohort. Template switching added a universal primer binding site, and final cDNA carried unique molecular identifiers. Via MiXCR, TCRdb re-called the 5' RACE reads, giving one row per CDR3 protein. The sample yields approximately 1.8 million distinct CDR3 sequences, about 32% seen once. This TCR was sampled from a newborn girl in good health. Sequencing input: cord blood.

CDR3 in DNA: TGCGCCAGCAGGGATCTACCTCCGAGACAGGGGAATTCACCCCTCCACTTT. It translates to CASRDLPPRQGNSPLHF. V is TRBV5-1 and J is TRBJ1-6, with 8 bases aligning to TRBD1. CDR3 length: 17 amino acids. Trimming cost V 5 bases and J 7 bases; bases outside gene matches: 14. The germline V gene has CDR1 SGHRS and CDR2 YFSETQ.